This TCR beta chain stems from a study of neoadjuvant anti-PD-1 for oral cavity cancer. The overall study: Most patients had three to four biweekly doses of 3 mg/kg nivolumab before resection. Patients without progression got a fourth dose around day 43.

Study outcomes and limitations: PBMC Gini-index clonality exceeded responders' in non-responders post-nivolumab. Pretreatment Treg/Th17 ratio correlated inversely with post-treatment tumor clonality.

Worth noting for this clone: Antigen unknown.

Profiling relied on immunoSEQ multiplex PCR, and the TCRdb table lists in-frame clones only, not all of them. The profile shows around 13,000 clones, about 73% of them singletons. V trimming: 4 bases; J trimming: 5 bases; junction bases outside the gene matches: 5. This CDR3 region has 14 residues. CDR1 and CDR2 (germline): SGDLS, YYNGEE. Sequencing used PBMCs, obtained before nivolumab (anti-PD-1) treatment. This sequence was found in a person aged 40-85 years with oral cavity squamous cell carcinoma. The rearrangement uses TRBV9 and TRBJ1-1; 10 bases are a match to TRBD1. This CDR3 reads CASSPTGGGTEAFF. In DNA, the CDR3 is TGTGCCAGCAGCCCGACAGGGGGCGGTACTGAAGCTTTCTTT.